This passage covers 27 T cell receptor beta chains from one sample sequenced in a study of T cells in Graves' hyperthyroidism and ophthalmopathy. Authors of the study amplified TCR beta CDR3 regions from RNA transcripts. First-round RT-PCR with HTBI primers amplified the TCR CDR3 region. Each CDR3 protein is one row after TCRdb ran MiXCR on the multiplex PCR reads. The profile shows some 720,000 distinct CDR3 sequences, about 15% of them singletons. Sequenced: blood. The receptor set was obtained from a man younger than 35 with Graves' hyperthyroidism.

This clonotype was detected many times. V and J are TRBV28 and TRBJ1-2; possible D gene TRBD1, 6 bases. The V and J ends lost 4 bases and 4 bases respectively, with 16 bases between them. The CDR3 runs 15 residues. Per the germline V gene, CDR1 is MDHEN and CDR2 is SYDVKM. The CDR3 here is CASSYLGTGTYGYTF. CDR3 in DNA: TGTGCCAGCAGTTACCTAGGAACAGGGACCTATGGCTACACCTTC.

This chain links TRBV6-2 or TRBV6-3 with TRBJ2-7; 12 bases fit TRBD1. CDR3 size: 14 residues. V shed 10 bases and J 6 bases; nucleotides not matched to a gene: 10. CDR1 is MNHEY, CDR2 SVGEGT, per germline. CDR3 protein: CATTPGQGAGEQYF. DNA for the CDR3: TGTGCCACCACACCGGGACAGGGGGCAGGCGAGCAGTACTTC.

CDR3 coding DNA: TGTGCCATCAGTAGGACTAGCGGGATCTCCTACAATGAGCAGTTCTTC. It translates to CAISRTSGISYNEQFF. V is TRBV10-3 and J is TRBJ2-1; TRBD2 agrees at 12 bases. CDR3 length equals 16 residues. Germline assignment: CDR1 ENHRY and CDR2 SYGVKD. V lost 5 bases, J lost 0 bases, and 2 bases stayed unmatched.

This clonotype was picked up many times. The V and J genes are TRBV7-3 and TRBJ2-3; 8 positions match TRBD2. Germline CDR1 is SGHTA and CDR2 is FQGTGA. The CDR3 loop spans 13 amino acids. J gave up 10 bases and V 0 bases, and 3 bases lay outside the gene matches. The CDR3 region is CASSLTSGASQYF. The CDR3 nucleotides read TGTGCCAGCAGCTTAACTAGCGGGGCCTCGCAGTATTTT. The full variable domain, its missing parts supplied by reference TRBV7-3 and TRBJ2-3, is GAGVSQTPSNKVTEKGKYVELRCDPISGHTALYWYRQSLGQGPEFLIYFQGTGAADDSGLPNDRFFAVRPEGSVSTLKIQRTERGDSAVYLCASSLTSGASQYFGPGTRLTVL.

The count of this clonotype is one. The chain uses TRBV29-1 and TRBJ1-1, with 12 nucleotides matching TRBD1. CDR1 SQVTM and CDR2 ANQGSEA come from the germline V gene. The J segment lost 1 base and the V segment lost 7 bases, leaving 16 bases of the junction unmatched. CDR3 size: 18 residues. The CDR3 protein is CSAPGDRGQAGSNTEAFF. Written as DNA, the CDR3 is TGCAGCGCCCCCGGGGACAGGGGGCAAGCGGGATCGAACACTGAAGCTTTCTTT.

The chain recombines TRBV15 with TRBJ2-7; 10 positions match TRBD1. The CDR3 has 15 residues. V was clipped by 1 base and J by 6 bases; unmatched bases: 6. The germline gives CDR1 LNHNV, CDR2 YYDKDF (reference sequence). Here the CDR3 reads CATSRGGTGEREQYF. The CDR3 nucleotides are TGTGCCACCAGCAGAGGGGGGACAGGGGAACGCGAGCAGTACTTC.

This clonotype has at least ten counts. The chain joins TRBV6-6 to TRBJ2-1; D gene uncertain. The germline gives CDR1 MNHNY, CDR2 SVGAGI (reference sequence). This CDR3 is built from 15 residues. V was cut by 2 bases and J by 5 bases, with 13 bases left in between. The CDR3 DNA reads as TGTGCCAGCAGTTACACTTTGGCAAATAACAATGAGCAGTTCTTC. Amino acids: CASSYTLANNNEQFF.

With regard to this clonotype: Sequence at one end of the junction differs from germline and may be a read error. The chain recombines TRBV28 with TRBJ2-7; D is perhaps TRBD2 (6 bases). CDR3 length equals 15 residues. Germline CDR1 and CDR2: MDHEN and SYDVKM. CDR3 loop: CAGSPQVGGSYEQYF. CDR3 nucleotide sequence: TGTGCCGGCAGTCCCCAGGTTGGGGGGTCCTACGAGCAGTACTTC.

This chain connects TRBV10-2 to TRBJ2-2; D is unresolved. CDR3 size: 15 residues. Trimming cost V 8 bases and J 3 bases, with 16 bases left between them. Germline V gene data show CDR1 as WSHSY and CDR2 as SAAADI. CDR3 in amino acids: CASLHPGLDTGELFF. The CDR3 region has the DNA TGCGCCAGCCTCCACCCGGGTCTAGACACCGGGGAGCTGTTTTTT.

The table lists this clonotype with many counts. This may stem from a read error, because a much larger clone lies one nucleotide away. The chain couples TRBV2 to TRBJ2-1, with D hard to call. Trimming took 6 bases from V and 2 from J, leaving 2 bases between them. Germline CDR1 is SNHLY and CDR2 is FYNNEI. The CDR3 is made up of 11 amino acids. In DNA, the CDR3 is TGTGCCAGCAGGCCCTACAATGAGCAGTTCTTC. Translating gives CASRPYNEQFF.

V gene TRBV20-1 combines with J gene TRBJ1-2; tentatively, D is TRBD1 (6 bases). CDR3 length: 14 amino acids. Trimming pared 5 bases from V and 4 bases from J, leaving 17 bases between. Germline assignment: CDR1 DFQATT and CDR2 SNEGSKA (reference sequence). The CDR3 DNA sequence: TGCAGTGCTGGAGGACAGCCCAGCTTCTATGGCTACACCTTC. Translating it yields CSAGGQPSFYGYTF.

This clonotype was seen many times. This chain joins TRBV28 and TRBJ1-6, with a possible D match to TRBD1 (5 bases). V lost 6 bases to trimming and J lost 6 bases, with 15 bases between them. The CDR3 spans 15 residues. Germline lookup yields CDR1 MDHEN and CDR2 SYDVKM. The CDR3 sequence is CASSPTGTANSPLHF. CDR3 in DNA: TGTGCCAGCAGCCCGACCGGGACCGCTAATTCACCCCTCCACTTT.

This clonotype was picked up a small number of times. The chain carries TRBV6-5 and TRBJ2-3; 7 bases line up with TRBD2. The ends lost 2 bases at V and 2 bases at J; junction bases unmatched: 4. The CDR3 extends over 15 amino acids. Germline V CDR1 and CDR2: MNHEY, SVGAGI. CDR3 coding DNA: TGTGCCAGCAGTTACGCGGGAGCTGACACAGATACGCAGTATTTT. Protein sequence: CASSYAGADTDTQYF.

J is TRBJ1-2 and V is TRBV7-8; unclear D gene. The CDR3 length is 17 residues. Trimming took off 0 bases at V and 4 bases at J, with 18 bases between the two ends. The germline gives CDR1 SGHVS, CDR2 FQNEAQ. The CDR3: CASSLAESFSGSYGYTF. CDR3 bases: TGTGCCAGCAGCTTAGCTGAGAGTTTTTCGGGGAGCTATGGCTACACCTTC.

This sequence joins TRBV7-2 and TRBJ2-7, with TRBD2 matching 12 bases. The germline CDR1 and CDR2 sequences are SGHTA and FQGNSA. J was trimmed by 7 bases and V by 5 bases; bases with no gene match: 15. This CDR3 contains 17 residues. CDR3 sequence: CASSPEVPTSGSREQYF. In DNA, the CDR3 is TGTGCCAGCAGCCCGGAAGTCCCGACTAGCGGGAGTCGGGAGCAGTACTTC.

Only a few counts were recorded for this clonotype. The chain has TRBV15 and TRBJ1-1; 8 nucleotides agree with TRBD1. The trim removed 5 bases at V and 6 bases at J, leaving 8 bases unmatched. Germline CDR1 is LNHNV and CDR2 is YYDKDF (reference sequence). The CDR3 runs 14 residues. CDR3 sequence reads: CATSGDRGSPEAFF. As DNA, the CDR3 is TGTGCCACCAGCGGTGACAGGGGTTCACCTGAAGCTTTCTTT.

The chain is built from TRBV7-2 and TRBJ2-7; D not resolved. The CDR3 covers 15 residues. Germline CDR1 reads SGHTA; CDR2 reads FQGNSA. Deletions cut 2 bases from V and 0 bases from J, with 11 bases between. CDR3 in DNA: TGTGCCAGCAGCTTAAGTGGGCCGACCTCCTACGAGCAGTACTTC. As protein: CASSLSGPTSYEQYF. Full variable domain (outside the CDR3, taken from reference TRBV7-2 and TRBJ2-7): GAGVSQSPSNKVTEKGKDVELRCDPISGHTALYWYRQSLGQGLEFLIYFQGNSAPDKSGLPSDRFSAERTGGSVSTLTIQRTQQEDSAVYLCASSLSGPTSYEQYFGPGTRLTVT.

This chain's CDR3 is CASSFDRGTEQYF. CDR3 coding DNA: TGTGCCAGCAGTTTCGACAGAGGGACCGAGCAGTACTTC. The chain combines TRBV28 with TRBJ2-7; D might be TRBD1 or TRBD2, each matching 5 bases. Germline assignment: CDR1 MDHEN and CDR2 SYDVKM. V lost 3 bases and J 6 bases, leaving 12 bases between the germline ends. This CDR3 is built from 13 residues.

The sample holds a few counts of this clonotype. The V and J genes are TRBV30 and TRBJ2-7; D unresolved. CDR3 length: 13 amino acids. Germline lookup yields CDR1 GTSNPN and CDR2 SVGIG (reference sequence). The V end was cut by 2 bases, the J end by 2 bases, with 10 bases between. CDR3 amino acids: CAWSPGGAYEQYF. The CDR3 nucleotides are TGTGCCTGGAGTCCCGGCGGAGCCTACGAGCAGTACTTC.

In its sample, this clonotype was seen a few times. The V and J genes are TRBV7-9 and TRBJ2-3, with 9 bases aligning to TRBD2. Germline V gene sequence: CDR1 SEHNR, CDR2 FQNEAQ (reference sequence). The CDR3 extends over 16 amino acids. Trimming cost V 5 bases and J 4 bases; bases outside gene matches: 10. CDR3 coding DNA: TGTGCCAGCAGCCCCCAGGGGCGGGAGGGCGCAGATACGCAGTATTTT. Protein product: CASSPQGREGADTQYF.

This clonotype was seen ten or more times. The V gene is TRBV7-8, the J gene TRBJ2-1, with 8 bases identical to TRBD2. The ends lost 2 bases at V and 0 bases at J; junction bases unmatched: 12. Germline values: CDR1 SGHVS, CDR2 FQNEAQ. CDR3 length equals 19 residues. CDR3 sequence: CASSLTGLAGYRSYNEQFF. The CDR3 DNA reads as TGTGCCAGCAGCTTAACGGGGCTAGCGGGTTACCGCTCCTACAATGAGCAGTTCTTC.

This clonotype was picked up a small number of times. This chain links TRBV12-3 or TRBV12-4 with TRBJ1-6, with TRBD1 as a possible D gene (5 bases). This CDR3 region has 15 residues. Trimming removed 7 bases at V and 7 bases at J, with 17 bases between. The CDR3 DNA is TGTGCCAGCAAAATGACAGCCGCCCCAAATTCACCCCTCCACTTT. It codes for CASKMTAAPNSPLHF.

This clonotype was counted at least ten times. The chain employs TRBV10-2 and TRBJ1-1; perhaps TRBD1 as D (6 bases). V lost 2 bases to trimming and J lost 4 bases, with 23 bases between them. The germline CDR1 and CDR2 sequences are WSHSY and SAAADI. The CDR3 loop spans 18 amino acids. In nucleotides, the CDR3 is TGCGCCAGCAGTGAGAGTTATGGTGTCGCAGGGGCTGGCACTGAAGCTTTCTTT. Residues: CASSESYGVAGAGTEAFF.

The rearrangement uses TRBV20-1 and TRBJ2-1; maybe TRBD1 (6 bases). CDR1 is DFQATT and CDR2 is SNEGSKA in the germline V gene (reference sequence). V was trimmed by 2 bases and J by 4 bases, leaving 12 bases between them. The CDR3 spans 14 residues. CDR3 in DNA: TGCAGTGCTAGAACAGGGAGACTATACAATGAGCAGTTCTTC. This sequence encodes CSARTGRLYNEQFF.

J is TRBJ1-3 and V is TRBV5-5, with 8 nucleotides matching TRBD1. V lost 2 bases, J lost 4 bases, and 8 bases stayed unmatched. This CDR3 spans 16 amino acids. The germline V gene has CDR1 SGHKS and CDR2 YYEKEE (reference sequence). CDR3 amino acids: CASSFPGGSGGNTIYF. The DNA of the CDR3 is TGTGCCAGCAGCTTCCCAGGGGGCTCAGGAGGAAACACCATATATTTT. Full variable domain (missing parts from reference TRBV5-5 and TRBJ1-3): DAGVTQSPTHLIKTRGQQVTLRCSPISGHKSVSWYQQVLGQGPQFIFQYYEKEERGRGNFPDRFSARQFPNYSSELNVNALLLGDSALYLCASSFPGGSGGNTIYFGEGSWLTVV.

This clonotype was found many times. V usage is TRBV27 and J usage is TRBJ2-1; TRBD2 matches at 16 bases. The germline V gene has CDR1 MNHEY and CDR2 SMNVEV (reference sequence). The CDR3 has 19 residues. Trimming at V came to 3 bases and at J to 7 bases, leaving 12 bases not matched to a gene. CDR3 loop: CASSLGLAGGLGKVNEQFF. DNA of the CDR3: TGTGCCAGCAGTTTGGGACTAGCGGGAGGGCTAGGCAAGGTTAATGAGCAGTTCTTC.

This clonotype was counted many times. The V and J genes are TRBV3-1 and TRBJ1-5, with 10 bases identical to TRBD1. Trimming at V came to 4 bases and at J to 2 bases, leaving 2 bases not matched to a gene. CDR1 LGHDT and CDR2 YNNKEL come from the germline V gene (reference sequence). This CDR3 region has 15 residues. CDR3 region: CASSLGQGGNQPQHF. The CDR3 DNA reads as TGTGCCAGCAGCCTTGGACAGGGGGGCAATCAGCCCCAGCATTTT.